This entry concerns a single T cell receptor beta chain. Its antigen is unknown. The data were produced by immunoSEQ multiplex PCR, yet TCRdb's version contains in-frame clones alone and is incomplete. The table lists around 99,000 clones, about nine tenths of them singletons. This record belongs to a study of T cell responses to AZD1222 COVID-19 vaccine. Study observations and caveats: Receipt of two AZD1222 doses was followed by a rise in Spike-specific TCR breadth and depth. Females made up more of the donors, who were largely white British, and clonal diversity may have come out too low. Only 5 or 6 people who got AZD1222 tested seropositive at baseline.

Germline values: CDR1 MNHEY, CDR2 SVGAGI. The CDR3 is 14 residues long. Trimming cost V 5 bases and J 7 bases; bases outside gene matches: 10. This TCR derives from an adult in good health. The material was peripheral blood, obtained on day 0 of AZD1222 vaccination. The rearrangement links TRBV6-5 to TRBJ2-7, with 8 nucleotides matching TRBD1. The CDR3 loop is CASSPGGAGREQYF. CDR3 nucleotide sequence: TGTGCCAGCAGTCCAGGGGGCGCGGGAAGAGAGCAGTACTTC.